These T cell receptor beta chains were read from a single sample in a study of blood T cell repertoires in COVID-19. TCRdb's copy holds only in-frame clones and misses some; the assay was immunoSEQ multiplex PCR. The data show roughly 70,000 clones, about nine tenths seen once. Sequencing input: peripheral blood. Receptors originate from a man between 50 and 59 years old with acute or convalescent COVID-19. CDR3s include the opening cysteine and the closing phenylalanine or tryptophan. A D gene is named only where the DNA matches it firmly. Clone size is stated in some rows and not others, as once, few, many or a class when expanded.

TRBV5-1	-	-	TRBJ2-1	CASSLGTLGNEQFF	TGCGCCAGCAGCCTGGGGACTCTGGGAAATGAGCAGTTCTTC
TRBV12-5	-	-	TRBJ2-4	CASGIAAKNIQYF	TGTGCTAGTGGAATAGCAGCTAAAAACATTCAGTACTTC
TRBV7-3	-	-	TRBJ2-3	CASSLSPSAITDTQYF	TGTGCCAGCAGCTTATCGCCTAGCGCCATCACAGATACGCAGTATTTT
TRBV14	TRBD2	-	TRBJ2-1	CASSFSGSKAYNEQFF	TGTGCCAGCAGCTTTAGCGGGAGTAAAGCCTACAATGAGCAGTTCTTC
TRBV28	TRBD2	-	TRBJ2-1	CASSLGGGASDEQFF	TGTGCCAGCAGTTTAGGCGGGGGGGCGAGCGATGAGCAGTTCTTC
TRBV19	-	-	TRBJ2-7	CASSITRQHYEQYF	TGTGCCAGTAGTATCACTAGGCAGCACTACGAGCAGTACTTC
TRBV7-2	TRBD2	once	TRBJ2-3	CASSLALLAGGADTQYF	TGTGCCAGCAGCTTAGCCCTACTAGCGGGGGGCGCGGATACGCAGTATTTT
TRBV5-4	TRBD2	-	TRBJ2-3	CASSARTSGRTDTQYF	TGTGCCAGCAGCGCCAGGACTAGCGGGAGGACAGATACGCAGTATTTT
TRBV7-9	-	-	TRBJ2-7	CASSSRLDSNSYEQYF	TGTGCCAGCAGCTCGCGGCTGGACTCGAACTCCTACGAGCAGTACTTC
TRBV19	-	-	TRBJ2-1	CASAQERVNNEQFF	TGTGCCAGTGCCCAGGAGCGGGTGAACAATGAGCAGTTCTTC
TRBV5-1	TRBD2	-	TRBJ2-2	CASSLEGGSTGELFF	TGCGCCAGCAGCTTGGAGGGCGGGAGCACCGGGGAGCTGTTTTTT
TRBV28	-	-	TRBJ1-1	CASSLGSGLTEAFF	TGTGCCAGCAGTTTAGGGTCAGGGCTCACTGAAGCTTTCTTT
TRBV21-1	-	-	TRBJ1-2	CASSKVVDGYTF	TGTGCCAGCAGCAAAGTGGTAGATGGCTACACCTTC
TRBV7-9	-	few	TRBJ2-5	CASSALQETQYF	TGTGCCAGCAGCGCTTTGCAGGAGACCCAGTACTTC
TRBV9	-	few	TRBJ2-1	CASSPRAGASYNEQFF	TGTGCCAGCAGCCCGAGGGCGGGGGCCTCCTACAATGAGCAGTTCTTC
TRBV6-2/TRBV6-3	TRBD1	-	TRBJ2-5	CASSRTGWETQYF	TGTGCCAGCAGTAGGACAGGGTGGGAGACCCAGTACTTC
TRBV14	-	-	TRBJ1-6	CASSQGRSYNSPLHF	TGTGCCAGCAGCCAAGGACGGAGCTATAATTCACCCCTCCACTTT
TRBV3-1/TRBV3-2	-	once	TRBJ1-3	CASSQDQGTGNTIYF	TGTGCCAGCAGCCAAGATCAGGGGACTGGAAACACCATATATTTT
TRBV27	-	-	TRBJ1-6	CASSLWAAGNNSPLHF	TGTGCCAGCAGTTTATGGGCTGCAGGAAATAATTCACCCCTCCACTTT
TRBV28	-	-	TRBJ1-3	CATQTENSGNTIYF	TGTGCCACCCAGACTGAAAACTCTGGAAACACCATATATTTT
TRBV19	-	-	TRBJ2-7	CASSQTGSYEQYF	TGTGCCAGTAGTCAAACAGGGTCCTACGAGCAGTACTTC
TRBV4-1	TRBD2	-	TRBJ2-5	CASSQGLAGGPFQETQYF	TGCGCCAGCAGCCAGGGACTAGCGGGAGGGCCGTTCCAAGAGACCCAGTACTTC
TRBV9	-	-	TRBJ1-5	CASSVPHPNLNQPQHF	TGTGCCAGCAGCGTACCCCATCCTAATCTCAATCAGCCCCAGCATTTT
TRBV28	-	-	TRBJ2-3	CASSSPTNVADTQYF	TGTGCCAGCAGTTCCCCTACTAACGTTGCAGATACGCAGTATTTT
TRBV5-4	-	few	TRBJ1-1	CASSRYVGANTEAFF	TGTGCCAGCAGCCGTTACGTGGGAGCAAACACTGAAGCTTTCTTT
TRBV6-5	-	-	TRBJ1-2	CASSPRVTNYGYTF	TGTGCCAGCAGCCCGAGGGTGACTAACTATGGCTACACCTTC
TRBV2	TRBD1	-	TRBJ1-4	CASRWDSFSTNEKLFF	TGTGCCAGCAGATGGGACAGCTTCTCAACTAATGAAAAACTGTTTTTT
TRBV6-2/TRBV6-3	-	-	TRBJ1-1	CASSFTGNTEAFF	TGTGCCAGCAGTTTTACAGGGAATACTGAAGCTTTCTTT
TRBV5-1	TRBD1	-	TRBJ2-1	CASSKGQAYNEQFF	TGCGCCAGCAGCAAGGGACAGGCTTACAATGAGCAGTTCTTC
TRBV12-3/TRBV12-4	-	-	TRBJ2-7	CASSLSLYEQYF	TGTGCCAGCAGCCTATCCCTTTACGAGCAGTACTTC